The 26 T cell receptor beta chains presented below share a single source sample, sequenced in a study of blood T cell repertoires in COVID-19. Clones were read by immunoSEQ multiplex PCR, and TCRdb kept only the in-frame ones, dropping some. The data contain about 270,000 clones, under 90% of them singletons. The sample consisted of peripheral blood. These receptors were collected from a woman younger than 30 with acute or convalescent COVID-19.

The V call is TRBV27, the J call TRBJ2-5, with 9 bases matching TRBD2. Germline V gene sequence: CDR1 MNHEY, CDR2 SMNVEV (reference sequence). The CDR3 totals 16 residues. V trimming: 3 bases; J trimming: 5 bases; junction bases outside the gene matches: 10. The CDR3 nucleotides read TGTGCCAGCAGTTTGCTAGGGGCTAGCGGGATGGAGACCCAGTACTTC. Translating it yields CASSLLGASGMETQYF.

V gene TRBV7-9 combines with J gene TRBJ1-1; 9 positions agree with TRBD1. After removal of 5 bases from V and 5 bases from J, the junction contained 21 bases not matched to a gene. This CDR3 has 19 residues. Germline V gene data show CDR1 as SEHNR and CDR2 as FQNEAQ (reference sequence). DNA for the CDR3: TGTGCCAGCAGCGCACACTACAGGGGGCTTTTGTATATGGCGACTGAAGCTTTCTTT. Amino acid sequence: CASSAHYRGLLYMATEAFF.

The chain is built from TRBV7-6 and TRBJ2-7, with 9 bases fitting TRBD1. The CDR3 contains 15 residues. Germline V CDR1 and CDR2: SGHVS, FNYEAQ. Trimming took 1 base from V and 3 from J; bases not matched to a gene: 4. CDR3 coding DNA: TGTGCCAGCAGCTTAGGGACAGGGGATTTCTACGAGCAGTACTTC. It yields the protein CASSLGTGDFYEQYF.

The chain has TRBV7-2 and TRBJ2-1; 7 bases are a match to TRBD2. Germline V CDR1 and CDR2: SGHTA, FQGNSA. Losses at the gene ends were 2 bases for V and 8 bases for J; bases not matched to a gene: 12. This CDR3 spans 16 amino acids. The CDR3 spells CASSLPPGGSLDEQFF. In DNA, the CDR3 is TGTGCCAGCAGCTTACCCCCCGGCGGGAGTCTAGATGAGCAGTTCTTC.

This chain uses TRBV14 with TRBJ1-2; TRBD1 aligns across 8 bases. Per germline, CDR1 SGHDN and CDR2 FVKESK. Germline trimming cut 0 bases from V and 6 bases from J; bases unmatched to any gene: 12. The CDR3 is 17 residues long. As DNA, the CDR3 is TGTGCCAGCAGCCAAGAGGTCGGACAGGGTTGGAAGGATGGCTACACCTTC. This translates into CASSQEVGQGWKDGYTF.

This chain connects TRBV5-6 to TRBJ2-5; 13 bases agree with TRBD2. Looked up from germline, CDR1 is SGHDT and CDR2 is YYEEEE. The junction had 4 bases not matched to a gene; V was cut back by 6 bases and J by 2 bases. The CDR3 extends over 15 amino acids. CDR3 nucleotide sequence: TGTGCCAGCACCGTGGGACTAGCGGGACAAGAGACCCAGTACTTC. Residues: CASTVGLAGQETQYF.

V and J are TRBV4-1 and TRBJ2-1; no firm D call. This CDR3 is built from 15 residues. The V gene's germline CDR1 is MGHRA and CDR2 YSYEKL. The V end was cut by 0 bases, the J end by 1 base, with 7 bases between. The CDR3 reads CASSQEARSYNEQFF. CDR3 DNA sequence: TGCGCCAGCAGCCAAGAAGCCAGGTCCTACAATGAGCAGTTCTTC.

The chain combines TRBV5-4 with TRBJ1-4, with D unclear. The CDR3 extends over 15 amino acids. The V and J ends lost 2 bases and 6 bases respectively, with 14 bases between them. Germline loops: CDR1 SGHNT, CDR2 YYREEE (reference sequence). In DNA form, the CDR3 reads TGTGCCAGCAGCTTACGGGGAAGGTCTGATGAAAAACTGTTTTTT. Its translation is CASSLRGRSDEKLFF.

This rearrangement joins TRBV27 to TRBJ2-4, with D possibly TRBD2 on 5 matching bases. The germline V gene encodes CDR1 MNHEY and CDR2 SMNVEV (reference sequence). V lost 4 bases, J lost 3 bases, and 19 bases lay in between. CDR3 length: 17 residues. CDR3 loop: CASSSSRASWDKNIQYF. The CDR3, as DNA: TGTGCCAGCAGTTCCTCGAGGGCTAGTTGGGACAAAAACATTCAGTACTTC.

The CDR3 loop reads CASNLGGVYTAGNEQFF. DNA of the CDR3: TGTGCCAGTAACTTGGGAGGGGTTTATACGGCCGGCAATGAGCAGTTCTTC. The chain joins TRBV19 to TRBJ2-1; TRBD2 matches at 7 bases. CDR1 and CDR2 (germline): LNHDA, SQIVND (reference sequence). The CDR3 is 17 residues long. V gave up 7 bases and J gave up 6 bases; unmatched junction bases: 18.

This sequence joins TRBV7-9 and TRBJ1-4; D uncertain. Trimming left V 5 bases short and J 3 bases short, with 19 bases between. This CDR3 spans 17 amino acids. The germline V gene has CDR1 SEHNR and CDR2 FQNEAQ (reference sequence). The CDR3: CASSRRPVQISNEKLFF. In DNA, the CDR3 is TGTGCCAGCAGCCGGAGGCCCGTACAGATTTCTAATGAAAAACTGTTTTTT.

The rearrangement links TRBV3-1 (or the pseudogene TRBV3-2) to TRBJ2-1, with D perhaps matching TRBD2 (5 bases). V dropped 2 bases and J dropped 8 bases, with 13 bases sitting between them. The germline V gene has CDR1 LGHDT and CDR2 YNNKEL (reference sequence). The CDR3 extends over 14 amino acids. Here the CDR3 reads CASSQPSRGDEQFF. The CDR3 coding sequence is TGTGCCAGCAGCCAACCTAGCCGAGGAGATGAGCAGTTCTTC.

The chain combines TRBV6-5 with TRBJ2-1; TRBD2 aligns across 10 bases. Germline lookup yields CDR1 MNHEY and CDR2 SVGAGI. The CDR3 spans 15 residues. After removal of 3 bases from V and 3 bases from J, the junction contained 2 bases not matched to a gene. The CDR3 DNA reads TGTGCCAGCAGTTATGGACTAGCGGTCTACAATGAGCAGTTCTTC. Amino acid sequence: CASSYGLAVYNEQFF.

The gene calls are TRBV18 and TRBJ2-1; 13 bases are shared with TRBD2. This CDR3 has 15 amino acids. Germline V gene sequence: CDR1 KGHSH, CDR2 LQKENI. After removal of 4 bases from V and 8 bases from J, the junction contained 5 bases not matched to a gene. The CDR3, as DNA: TGTGCCAGCTCACGGACTAGCGGGAGTCTAGATGAGCAGTTCTTC. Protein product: CASSRTSGSLDEQFF. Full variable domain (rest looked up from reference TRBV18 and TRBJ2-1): NAGVMQNPRHLVRRRGQEARLRCSPMKGHSHVYWYRQLPEEGLKFMVYLQKENIIDESGMPKERFSAEFPKEGPSILRIQQVVRGDSAAYFCASSRTSGSLDEQFFGPGTRLTVL.

The CDR3 loop reads CASTPVRTSGRETQYF. The CDR3 DNA is TGTGCCAGCACCCCTGTCCGGACTAGCGGTAGAGAGACCCAGTACTTC. The chain combines TRBV6-2 or TRBV6-3 with TRBJ2-5, with 10 bases lining up with TRBD2. After removal of 7 bases from V and 4 bases from J, the junction contained 12 bases not matched to a gene. Per germline, CDR1 MNHEY and CDR2 SVGEGT. This CDR3 has 16 residues.

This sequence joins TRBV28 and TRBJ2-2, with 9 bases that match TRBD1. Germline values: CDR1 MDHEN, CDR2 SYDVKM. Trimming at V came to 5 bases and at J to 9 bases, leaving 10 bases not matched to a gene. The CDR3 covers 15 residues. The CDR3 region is CASSAPDRGGRELFF. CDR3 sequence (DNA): TGTGCCAGCAGTGCCCCGGACAGGGGCGGGCGGGAGCTGTTTTTT.

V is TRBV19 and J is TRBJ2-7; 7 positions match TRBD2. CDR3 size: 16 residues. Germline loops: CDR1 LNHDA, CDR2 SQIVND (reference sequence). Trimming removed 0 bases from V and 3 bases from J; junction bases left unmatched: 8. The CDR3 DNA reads TGTGCCAGTAGTATAGATATAGCGGGTGGGGTCTACGAGCAGTACTTC. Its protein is CASSIDIAGGVYEQYF.

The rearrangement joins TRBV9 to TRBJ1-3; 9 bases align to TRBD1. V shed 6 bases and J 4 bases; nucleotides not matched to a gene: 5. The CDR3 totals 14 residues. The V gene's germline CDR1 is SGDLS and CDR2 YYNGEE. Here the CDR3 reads CASTRQGDGNTIYF. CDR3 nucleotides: TGTGCCAGCACCCGACAGGGGGACGGAAACACCATATATTTT.

CDR3 coding DNA: TGCGCCAGCAGCCTTCGGCAACTAGCGGGAGACTCCTACAATGAGCAGTTCTTC. Translating gives CASSLRQLAGDSYNEQFF. The chain links TRBV5-1 to TRBJ2-1; 11 bases are a match to TRBD2. Looked up from germline, CDR1 is SGHRS and CDR2 is YFSETQ. The CDR3 is 18 residues long. Trimming removed 4 bases from V and 0 bases from J; junction bases left unmatched: 9. Full variable domain (missing parts from reference TRBV5-1 and TRBJ2-1): KAGVTQTPRYLIKTRGQQVTLSCSPISGHRSVSWYQQTPGQGLQFLFEYFSETQRNKGNFPGRFSGRQFSNSRSEMNVSTLELGDSALYLCASSLRQLAGDSYNEQFFGPGTRLTVL.

As DNA, the CDR3 is TGTGCCAGCAGCGTAGCATTCGTTTCTTTAGTCCGCGGGAGAGGAATCTACGAGCAGTACTTC. Translation gives CASSVAFVSLVRGRGIYEQYF. This rearrangement joins TRBV9 to TRBJ2-7, with 7 bases fitting TRBD2. Germline CDR1 SGDLS, CDR2 YYNGEE. The V and J ends lost 0 bases and 3 bases, in that order; junction bases with no gene match: 24. This CDR3 region has 21 residues. The full variable domain, in which reference TRBV9 and TRBJ2-7 provide the parts outside the CDR3, is DSGVTQTPKHLITATGQRVTLRCSPRSGDLSVYWYQQSLDQGLQFLIQYYNGEERAKGNILERFSAQQFPDLHSELNLSSLELGDSALYFCASSVAFVSLVRGRGIYEQYFGPGTRLTVT.

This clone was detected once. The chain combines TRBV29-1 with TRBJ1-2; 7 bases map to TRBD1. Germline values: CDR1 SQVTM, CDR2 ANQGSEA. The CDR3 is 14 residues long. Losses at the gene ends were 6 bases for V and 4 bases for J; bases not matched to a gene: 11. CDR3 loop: CSVVETGLSYGYTF. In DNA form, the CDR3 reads TGCAGCGTCGTTGAGACAGGGCTTTCCTATGGCTACACCTTC. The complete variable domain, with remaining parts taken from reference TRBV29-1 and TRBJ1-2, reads SAVISQKPSRDICQRGTSLTIQCQVDSQVTMMFWYRQQPGQSLTLIATANQGSEATYESGFVIDKFPISRPNLTFSTLTVSNMSPEDSSIYLCSVVETGLSYGYTFGSGTRLTVV.

CDR3: CASSKWLSGRISYEQYF. CDR3 DNA: TGTGCCAGTAGTAAGTGGTTAAGCGGGAGGATTTCCTACGAGCAGTACTTC. The V call is TRBV19, the J call TRBJ2-7; TRBD2 matches 9 bases. The CDR3 contains 17 residues. V shed 4 bases, J shed 1 base, and the junction held 11 bases outside the gene matches. Germline V gene lookup returns CDR1 LNHDA and CDR2 SQIVND (reference sequence).

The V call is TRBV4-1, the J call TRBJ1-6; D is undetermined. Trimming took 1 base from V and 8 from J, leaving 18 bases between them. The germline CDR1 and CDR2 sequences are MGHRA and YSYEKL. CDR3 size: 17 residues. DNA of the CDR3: TGCGCCAGCAGCCAAGGTAGTGGAGTAGAGAACGATTCACCCCTCCACTTT. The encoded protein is CASSQGSGVENDSPLHF.

The DNA of the CDR3 is TGCGCCAGCAGCCAAGACATGGCTAGCGGGAGGGCCCCCTCGTACTTC. Protein product: CASSQDMASGRAPSYF. The chain links TRBV4-3 to TRBJ2-5, with 12 nucleotides matching TRBD2. Trimming took 0 bases from V and 13 from J; bases not matched to a gene: 12. The CDR3 length is 16 residues. CDR1 and CDR2 from the germline V gene are LGHNA and YSLEER.

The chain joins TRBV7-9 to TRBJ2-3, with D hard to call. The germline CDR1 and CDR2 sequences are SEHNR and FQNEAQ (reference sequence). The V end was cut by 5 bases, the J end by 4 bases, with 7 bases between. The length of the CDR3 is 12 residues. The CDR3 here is CASSPISDTQYF. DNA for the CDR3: TGTGCCAGCAGCCCTATTTCAGATACGCAGTATTTT.

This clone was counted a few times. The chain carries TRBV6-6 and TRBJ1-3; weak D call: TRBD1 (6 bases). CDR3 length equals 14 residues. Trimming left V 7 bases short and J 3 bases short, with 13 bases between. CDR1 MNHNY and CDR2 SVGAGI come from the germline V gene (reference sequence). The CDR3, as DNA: TGTGCCAGCAAGTTCCAAGGGGGTGGAAACACCATATATTTT. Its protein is CASKFQGGGNTIYF.